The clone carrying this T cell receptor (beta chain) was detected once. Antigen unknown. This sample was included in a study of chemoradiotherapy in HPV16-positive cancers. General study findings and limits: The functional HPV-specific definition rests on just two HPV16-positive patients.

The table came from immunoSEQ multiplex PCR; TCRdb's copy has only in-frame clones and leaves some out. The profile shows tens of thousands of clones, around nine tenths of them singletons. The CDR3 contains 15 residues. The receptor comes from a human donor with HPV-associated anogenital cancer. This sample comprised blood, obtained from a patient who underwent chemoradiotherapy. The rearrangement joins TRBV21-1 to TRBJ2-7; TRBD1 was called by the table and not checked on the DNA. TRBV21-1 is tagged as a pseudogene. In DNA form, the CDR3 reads TGTGCCAGCAGCGCCCGGACAGGGGGCGGGTACGAGCAGTACTTC. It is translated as CASSARTGGGYEQYF.